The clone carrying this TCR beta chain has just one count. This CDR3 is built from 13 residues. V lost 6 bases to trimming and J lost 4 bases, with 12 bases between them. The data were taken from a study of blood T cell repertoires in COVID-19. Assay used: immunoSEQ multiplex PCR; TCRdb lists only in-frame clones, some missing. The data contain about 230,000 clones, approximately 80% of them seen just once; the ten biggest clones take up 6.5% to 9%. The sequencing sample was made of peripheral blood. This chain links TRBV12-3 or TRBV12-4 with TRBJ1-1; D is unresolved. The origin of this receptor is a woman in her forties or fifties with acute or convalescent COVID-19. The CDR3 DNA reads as TGTGCCAGCAGGCCGACATCCGTCACTGAAGCTTTCTTT. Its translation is CASRPTSVTEAFF.